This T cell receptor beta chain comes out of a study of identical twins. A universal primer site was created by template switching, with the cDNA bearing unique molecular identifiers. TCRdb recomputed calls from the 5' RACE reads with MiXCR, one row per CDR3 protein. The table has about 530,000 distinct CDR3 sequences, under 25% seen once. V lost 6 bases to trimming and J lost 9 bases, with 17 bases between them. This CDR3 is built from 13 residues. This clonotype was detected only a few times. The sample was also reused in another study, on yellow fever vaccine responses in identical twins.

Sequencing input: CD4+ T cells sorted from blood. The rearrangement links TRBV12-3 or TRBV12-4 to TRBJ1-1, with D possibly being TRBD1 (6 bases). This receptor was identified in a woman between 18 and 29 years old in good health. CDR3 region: CASSPPQGPQAFF. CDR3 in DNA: TGTGCCAGCAGCCCGCCGCAGGGGCCCCAAGCTTTCTTT.